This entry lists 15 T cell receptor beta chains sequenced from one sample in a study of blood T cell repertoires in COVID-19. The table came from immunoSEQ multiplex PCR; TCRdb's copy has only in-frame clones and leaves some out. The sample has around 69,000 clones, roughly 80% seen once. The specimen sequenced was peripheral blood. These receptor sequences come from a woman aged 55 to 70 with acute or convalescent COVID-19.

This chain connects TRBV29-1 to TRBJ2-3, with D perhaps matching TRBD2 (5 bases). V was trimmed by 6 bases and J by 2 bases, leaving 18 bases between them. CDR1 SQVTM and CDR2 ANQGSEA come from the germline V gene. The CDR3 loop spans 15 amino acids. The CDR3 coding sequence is TGCAGCGTCCTCCTCGGTCGAGGGAACACAGATACGCAGTATTTT. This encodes CSVLLGRGNTDTQYF.

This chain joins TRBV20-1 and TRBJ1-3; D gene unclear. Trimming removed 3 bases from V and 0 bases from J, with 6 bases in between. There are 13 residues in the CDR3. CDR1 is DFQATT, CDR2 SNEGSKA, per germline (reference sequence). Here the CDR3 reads CSASESSGNTIYF. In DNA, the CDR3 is TGCAGTGCTAGTGAGAGCTCTGGAAACACCATATATTTT.

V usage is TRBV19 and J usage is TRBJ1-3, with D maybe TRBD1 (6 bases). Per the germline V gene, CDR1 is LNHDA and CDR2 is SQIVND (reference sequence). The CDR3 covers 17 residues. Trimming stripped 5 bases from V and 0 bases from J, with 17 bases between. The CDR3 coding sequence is TGTGCCAGTAGTGGCCTGAACAGGGAACCCTCTGGAAACACCATATATTTT. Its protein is CASSGLNREPSGNTIYF.

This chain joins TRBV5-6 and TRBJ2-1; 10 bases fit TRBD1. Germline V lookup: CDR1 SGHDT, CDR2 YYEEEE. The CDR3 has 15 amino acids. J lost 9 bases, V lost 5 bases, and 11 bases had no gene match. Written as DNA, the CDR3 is TGTGCCAGCAGGCCTCCGGGACAGGGGAATGGTGAGCAGTTCTTC. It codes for CASRPPGQGNGEQFF.

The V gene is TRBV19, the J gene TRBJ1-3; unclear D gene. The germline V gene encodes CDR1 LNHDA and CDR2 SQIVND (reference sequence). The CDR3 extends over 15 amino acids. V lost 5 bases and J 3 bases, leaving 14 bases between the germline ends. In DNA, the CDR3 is TGTGCCAGTAGTTCCAGTCGAGGTATTGGAAACACCATATATTTT. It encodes CASSSSRGIGNTIYF.

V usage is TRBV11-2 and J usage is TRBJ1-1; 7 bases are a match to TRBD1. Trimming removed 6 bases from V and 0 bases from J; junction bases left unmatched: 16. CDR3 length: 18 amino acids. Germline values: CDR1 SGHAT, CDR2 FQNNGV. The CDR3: CASSHPAGQLLLNTEAFF. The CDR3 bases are TGTGCCAGCAGTCACCCGGCGGGACAGCTACTTCTGAACACTGAAGCTTTCTTT.

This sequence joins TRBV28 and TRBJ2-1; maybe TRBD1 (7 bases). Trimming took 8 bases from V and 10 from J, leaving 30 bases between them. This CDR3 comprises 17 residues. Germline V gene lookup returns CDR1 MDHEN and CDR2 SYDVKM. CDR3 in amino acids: CASELPGVSGGLKEQFF. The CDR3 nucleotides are TGTGCCAGCGAACTCCCCGGTGTGTCAGGGGGGCTGAAAGAGCAGTTCTTC.

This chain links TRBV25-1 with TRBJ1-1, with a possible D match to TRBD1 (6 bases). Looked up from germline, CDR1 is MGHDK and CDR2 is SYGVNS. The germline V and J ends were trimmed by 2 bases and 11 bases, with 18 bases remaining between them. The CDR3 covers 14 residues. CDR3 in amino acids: CASSERLQGPAAFF. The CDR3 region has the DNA TGTGCCAGCAGTGAACGACTACAGGGTCCGGCTGCTTTCTTT.

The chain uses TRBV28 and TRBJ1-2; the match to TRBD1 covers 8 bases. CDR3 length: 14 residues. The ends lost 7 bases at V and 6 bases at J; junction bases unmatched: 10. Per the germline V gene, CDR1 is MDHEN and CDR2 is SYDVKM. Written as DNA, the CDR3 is TGTGCCAGCACCGGACAGGGATATGGTGATGGCTACACCTTC. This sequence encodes CASTGQGYGDGYTF.

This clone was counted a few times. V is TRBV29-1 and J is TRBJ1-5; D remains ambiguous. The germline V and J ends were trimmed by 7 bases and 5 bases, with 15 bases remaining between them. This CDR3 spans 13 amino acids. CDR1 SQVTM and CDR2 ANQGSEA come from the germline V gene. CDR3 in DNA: TGCAGCGCCTCAGGTGGGAGCGATCAGCCCCAGCATTTT. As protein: CSASGGSDQPQHF.

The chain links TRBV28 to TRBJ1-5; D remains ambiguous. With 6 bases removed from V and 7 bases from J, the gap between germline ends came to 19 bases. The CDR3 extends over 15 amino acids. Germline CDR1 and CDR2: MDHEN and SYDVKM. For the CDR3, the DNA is TGTGCCAGCAGCACCCCTTCGAGGGTTCAGCAGCCCCAGCATTTT. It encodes CASSTPSRVQQPQHF.

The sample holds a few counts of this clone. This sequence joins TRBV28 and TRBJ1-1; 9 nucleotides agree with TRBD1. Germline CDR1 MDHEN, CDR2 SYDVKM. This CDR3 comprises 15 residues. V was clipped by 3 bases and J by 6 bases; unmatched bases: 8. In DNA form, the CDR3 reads TGTGCCAGCAGTTTGGTCCCCGGGACAGGGTCTGAAGCTTTCTTT. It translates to CASSLVPGTGSEAFF.

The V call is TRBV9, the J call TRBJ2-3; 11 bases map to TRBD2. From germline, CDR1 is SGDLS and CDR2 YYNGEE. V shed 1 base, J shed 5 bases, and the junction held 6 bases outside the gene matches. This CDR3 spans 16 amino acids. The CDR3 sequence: CASSVRTSGSVDTQYF. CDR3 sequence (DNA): TGTGCCAGCAGCGTAAGAACTAGCGGGAGTGTAGATACGCAGTATTTT.

CDR3 coding DNA: TGTGCCTGGAGACTAGCGGGGTACACAGATACGCAGTATTTT. It codes for CAWRLAGYTDTQYF. The V gene is TRBV30, the J gene TRBJ2-3; 10 nucleotides align to TRBD2. Trimming took 3 bases from V and 2 from J; bases not matched to a gene: 2. Germline values: CDR1 GTSNPN, CDR2 SVGIG (reference sequence). This CDR3 has 14 amino acids.

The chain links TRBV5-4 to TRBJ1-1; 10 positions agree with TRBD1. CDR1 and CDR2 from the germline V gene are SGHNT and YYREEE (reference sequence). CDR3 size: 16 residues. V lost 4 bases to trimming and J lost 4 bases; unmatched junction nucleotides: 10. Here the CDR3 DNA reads TGTGCCAGCAGCACGGGACAGGGGATCCTCAGCACTGAAGCTTTCTTT. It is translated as CASSTGQGILSTEAFF. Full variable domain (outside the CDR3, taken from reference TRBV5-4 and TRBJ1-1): ETGVTQSPTHLIKTRGQQVTLRCSSQSGHNTVSWYQQALGQGPQFIFQYYREEENGRGNFPPRFSGLQFPNYSSELNVNALELDDSALYLCASSTGQGILSTEAFFGQGTRLTVV.